This T cell receptor beta chain appears in the sequencing data of a study of human thymus T cells (TCRdb year 2020). Study-wide context: The study used eight infant thymus samples plus four related peripheral blood samples to characterize TCR alpha and beta repertoires. Donor ages ranged from roughly 6 to 250 days, and the cohort comprised five or six male and a couple of female infants. Findings and caveats that apply to the study as a whole: V and J gene segment usage appeared biased in both thymic and peripheral blood repertoires. Thymus samples yielded on average around 810,000 unique TCRB clonotypes, compared with 70,000 to 85,000 from blood samples. Highly overlapping thymic TCR repertoires among unrelated individuals were reported in the related research.

The CDR3 covers 14 residues, taking in both the cysteine and the phenylalanine. The read is trimmed to its CDR3 DNA, 42 bases read in frame from base 1. The germline V gene supplies CDR1 MNHEY and CDR2 SVGAGI. Trimming removed 2 bases from V and 7 bases from J, leaving 9 bases between the germline ends. Thymus tissue was collected as surgical resects that were removed during corrective cardiac surgery. In Finland, the donors were immunologically healthy infants who were having open corrective cardiac surgery for congenital heart defects. Thymocytes were released mechanically from tissue and stored at -70 °C as pellets of 10-30 million cells. A QIAsymphony instrument was used to extract genomic DNA from frozen cell pellets. TCRB and TCRAD loci were amplified from a standardized quantity of quality-controlled genomic DNA using the immunoSEQ multiplex PCR assay. Amplicons spanned the V(D)J region at a length sufficient to cover the CDR3 and identify V and J genes. The amplicons were sequenced on an Illumina platform via the commercial immunoSEQ service. The source study handled its data this way. Primer bias and sequencing errors were corrected as previously described, and TCRAD and TCRB were defined on the basis of the IMGT database. immunoSEQ Analyzer 3.0 and VDJTools were used for repertoire analysis, which covered basic statistics, V/J segment usage, diversity estimates, rarefaction and pairwise overlap. Diversity was estimated with Chao1, ChaoE, Efron-Thisted, Shannon and inverse Simpson indices, and also on datasets down-sampled to the smallest sample. Repertoire overlap used strict matching of CDR3 nucleotide sequence, V gene and J gene, with Jaccard-based multidimensional scaling clustering. What TCRdb holds here is the immuneACCESS table cut down to in-frame rearrangements. Part of the clones is not present; checked against another copy, under half of the missing clones reflect an unresolved V gene, and the others are unexplained. V, J and clone size are those of that table, while D and trimming were read from the DNA. This sample holds more than 70,000 clones; about 96% were observed only once. The top ten constitute 0.031% of the sample.

On this clone itself: Its antigen is currently not known. No quality values exist for individual bases; no much larger clone is one base distant.

This TCR derives from a boy less than two years old with a congenital heart defect but otherwise immunologically healthy. Sequencing was carried out using thymus tissue. The sequence joins TRBV6-5 to TRBJ1-6; possibly the D gene is TRBD1, per 6 matching bases. The CDR3 amino acid sequence is: CASSYGGSNSPLHF. The sequenced DNA is TGTGCCAGCAGTTACGGGGGCAGCAATTCACCCCTCCACTTT.